A single sample is the source of the 14 T cell receptor beta chains below, sequenced in a study of human T cells and chemical hapten exposure. TCRdb re-analysed the RACE reads in MiXCR, keeping a single row per CDR3 protein. The sample carries around 60,000 distinct CDR3 sequences, 5.5% to 7.5% recorded once. Sample time point: pre-sensitization, week 0. Stated treatment: therapeutic diphenylcyclopropenone sensitization with weekly scalp DPC. The source material was whole blood, sampled in connection with sensitization to the hapten diphenylcyclopropenone (DPC). Source of these receptors: a woman between 25 and 40 years old with alopecia areata. Some clones in this sample may be carry-over from other donors' samples.

This clonotype was seen ten or more times. The chain employs TRBV7-6 and TRBJ2-7; 10 bases are shared with TRBD1. The V gene's germline CDR1 is SGHVS and CDR2 FNYEAQ. With 5 bases clipped from V and 5 bases from J, the junction kept 9 bases outside the gene matches. This CDR3 contains 15 residues. The CDR3 DNA reads TGTGCCAGCAGCCCCGGGACAGGGGTTTCCCACGAGCAGTACTTC. Translating gives CASSPGTGVSHEQYF.

This clonotype has a count of ten or more. This chain joins TRBV27 and TRBJ2-3; D call uncertain. With 2 bases removed from V and 1 base from J, the gap between germline ends came to 10 bases. The germline gives CDR1 MNHEY, CDR2 SMNVEV (reference sequence). CDR3 size: 15 residues. The CDR3 sequence: CASSLGLGGTDTQYF. The CDR3 bases are TGTGCCAGCAGTTTAGGTCTCGGAGGCACAGATACGCAGTATTTT.

This clonotype was found a few times. J is TRBJ2-1 and V is TRBV3-1, with D hard to call. V lost 4 bases and J 5 bases, leaving 12 bases between the germline ends. Germline values: CDR1 LGHDT, CDR2 YNNKEL (reference sequence). The CDR3 is 14 residues long. The CDR3 is CASSPSGVNNEQFF. The CDR3 bases are TGTGCCAGCAGCCCCTCTGGGGTGAACAATGAGCAGTTCTTC.

This clonotype was recorded many times. The chain links TRBV9 to TRBJ2-3; D is perhaps TRBD2 (6 bases). The V end was cut by 4 bases, the J end by 0 bases, with 12 bases between. There are 15 residues in the CDR3. CDR1 and CDR2 (germline): SGDLS, YYNGEE. The CDR3 sequence: CASSSGTSSTDTQYF. The CDR3 nucleotides read TGTGCCAGCAGCTCCGGGACTTCTAGCACAGATACGCAGTATTTT.

This clonotype was seen many times. The J gene is TRBJ2-3, the V gene TRBV2; tentative D call: TRBD2 (6 bases). Trimming pared 4 bases from V and 4 bases from J, leaving 15 bases between. The CDR3 length is 15 residues. Germline-derived CDR1 and CDR2 are SNHLY and FYNNEI. The CDR3 is CASSGLGGLADTQYF. In DNA form, the CDR3 reads TGTGCCAGCAGTGGTCTAGGAGGGCTGGCAGATACGCAGTATTTT.

This clonotype was picked up many times. This chain links TRBV10-3 with TRBJ2-7; TRBD2 matches at 8 bases. The V segment lost 3 bases and the J segment 4 bases; nucleotides outside the gene matches: 8. Germline CDR1 ENHRY, CDR2 SYGVKD. This CDR3 comprises 15 residues. CDR3 sequence: CAISEQAGGAYEQYF. The CDR3 coding sequence is TGTGCCATCAGTGAACAGGCCGGGGGGGCTTACGAGCAGTACTTC.

This clonotype was counted at least ten times. The chain uses TRBV5-1 and TRBJ2-7, with TRBD1 matching 10 bases. Germline V gene lookup returns CDR1 SGHRS and CDR2 YFSETQ. The CDR3 has 15 amino acids. With 7 bases clipped from V and 3 bases from J, the junction kept 10 bases outside the gene matches. The CDR3 protein is CASSPGTGDVYEQYF. The CDR3 DNA follows: TGCGCCAGCTCCCCCGGGACAGGGGACGTCTACGAGCAGTACTTC.

This clonotype was counted at least ten times. At one of its ends the junction is not consistent with the germline gene, which may arise from a read error. The rearrangement uses TRBV13 and TRBJ2-1, with TRBD2 identical over 7 bases. The CDR3 length is 15 residues. The germline V gene has CDR1 PRHDT and CDR2 FYEKMQ (reference sequence). The CDR3 here is CASSLASGVYNEQFF. In DNA, the CDR3 is TGTGCCAGCAGTTTAGCTAGCGGAGTATACAATGAGCAGTTCTTC.

Ten or more counts support this clonotype. The rearrangement joins TRBV20-1 to TRBJ2-7, with 9 bases matching TRBD1. There are 13 residues in the CDR3. The germline gives CDR1 DFQATT, CDR2 SNEGSKA (reference sequence). With V trimmed by 1 base and J by 3 bases, 1 base remained unmatched. The CDR3 loop reads CSARGDRDYEQYF. The DNA of the CDR3 is TGCAGTGCTAGAGGGGACAGGGACTACGAGCAGTACTTC.

The CDR3 bases are TGTGCCAGCAGCTCGCAGGGGGCAGATACGCAGTATTTT. This codes for CASSSQGADTQYF. The chain employs TRBV7-3 and TRBJ2-3, with 7 bases lining up with TRBD1. After removal of 4 bases from V and 4 bases from J, the junction contained 2 bases not matched to a gene. Germline CDR1 reads SGHTA; CDR2 reads FQGTGA. This CDR3 has 13 residues.

This clonotype has at least ten counts. V gene TRBV4-1 combines with J gene TRBJ1-4; no definite D call. Trimming removed 0 bases from V and 11 bases from J, with 13 bases in between. This CDR3 is 14 amino acids long. From germline, CDR1 is MGHRA and CDR2 YSYEKL. CDR3 bases: TGCGCCAGCAGCCAAGATTTCCTAATAGGGAAACTGTTTTTT. Amino acid sequence: CASSQDFLIGKLFF.

This clonotype appeared many times. The genes are TRBV3-1 and TRBJ2-2, with 13 nucleotides matching TRBD2. J gave up 1 base and V 0 bases, and 11 bases lay outside the gene matches. From germline, CDR1 is LGHDT and CDR2 YNNKEL (reference sequence). The CDR3 loop spans 21 amino acids. CDR3 coding DNA: TGTGCCAGCAGCCAAGATGCGGGACTAGCGGGGTACTTATGGAACACCGGGGAGCTGTTTTTT. Translated, it gives CASSQDAGLAGYLWNTGELFF.

The CDR3 loop is CSAGTSGNTIYF. The CDR3 nucleotides read TGCAGCGCCGGGACCTCTGGAAACACCATATATTTT. The rearrangement links TRBV29-1 to TRBJ1-3; a weak D match, TRBD1 (5 bases). There are 12 residues in the CDR3. The V end was cut by 7 bases, the J end by 0 bases, with 7 bases between. Per the germline V gene, CDR1 is SQVTM and CDR2 is ANQGSEA.

CDR3 nucleotides: TGTGCCAGCAGTTTGTCGAGAAGTGGCAATGAGCAGTTCTTC. It codes for CASSLSRSGNEQFF. V and J are TRBV12-3 or TRBV12-4 and TRBJ2-1; D is uncertain. This CDR3 contains 14 residues. V was cut by 3 bases and J by 6 bases, with 12 bases left in between.